This T cell receptor (beta chain) appears in the sequencing data of a study of T-cell memory formation after mild COVID-19. About the research overall: TCR clusters were mostly confined to one donor each.

TCRdb reprocessed the 5' RACE reads with MiXCR, giving one entry per CDR3 protein. The sample contains just under 350,000 distinct CDR3 sequences, over 10% of which appear only once. Study-level findings and limits: Memory from before infection featured some responding clones, which suggests cross-reactive memory joined. The main location of contracting CD4+ clones was CM and EM, and that of contracting CD8+ clones was EMRA.

The CDR3 covers 16 residues. The V and J ends lost 0 bases and 5 bases respectively, with 16 bases between them. Germline V CDR1 and CDR2: LNHNV, YYDKDF (reference sequence). About this clonotype: Its matching antigen is unknown.

This sequence was found in a man between 18 and 29 years old who had mild COVID-19 (a few samples of this study predate the infection). Cell type and time point are not known. Sequencing was carried out using PBMCs or a T cell subset sorted from them (not recorded which). J is TRBJ2-5 and V is TRBV15, with a weak D call TRBD1 (5 bases). CDR3 nucleotides: TGTGCCACCAGCAGAGAGAGGTCCAGGGTTGTGGAGACCCAGTACTTC. Translated: CATSRERSRVVETQYF.